Listed below are T cell receptor beta chains from one sample, sequenced in a study of blood T cell repertoires in COVID-19. Produced via immunoSEQ multiplex PCR; TCRdb's table is partial and in-frame only. The sample lists 150,000 to 200,000 clones, less than 85% seen once, with around 8% in the top ten. The sample comprised peripheral blood. The source is a woman aged 60-70 years with COVID-19, enrolled during active disease. Each CDR3 is given with its conserved first and last residue. Each record gives: J gene, V gene, D gene, clone size, CDR3 protein, CDR3 DNA. D genes are given only for firm matches. Size is stated for part of the rows, as once, few or many counts, or as a class when the clone is expanded.

>TRBJ2-1|TRBV6-4|TRBD2|-
CASSDSGLAGGYNEQFF
TGTGCCAGCAGTGACTCTGGACTAGCGGGAGGGTACAATGAGCAGTTCTTC
>TRBJ1-5|TRBV19|TRBD1|-
CASGLDRGGQPQHF
TGTGCCAGCGGACTTGACAGGGGAGGTCAGCCCCAGCATTTT
>TRBJ2-5|TRBV3-1/TRBV3-2|TRBD2|-
CASSQEGLAGGGPVETQYF
TGTGCCAGCAGCCAAGAGGGACTAGCGGGAGGGGGCCCTGTGGAGACCCAGTACTTC
>TRBJ1-1|TRBV5-6|TRBD1|-
CASSLGAQGMYTEAFF
TGTGCCAGCAGCTTGGGCGCACAGGGGATGTACACTGAAGCTTTCTTT
>TRBJ2-1|TRBV7-3|-|-
CASSPQGSGRHEQFF
TGTGCCAGCAGCCCCCAGGGCTCAGGGCGCCATGAGCAGTTCTTC
>TRBJ1-4|TRBV6-6|-|-
CASSPLYLGGTNEKLFF
TGTGCCAGCAGTCCCCTGTATTTGGGGGGAACTAATGAAAAACTGTTTTTT
>TRBJ2-5|TRBV5-6|-|-
CASSQELGGEETQYF
TGTGCCAGCAGCCAAGAACTAGGGGGGGAAGAGACCCAGTACTTC
>TRBJ1-4|TRBV19|TRBD1|-
CASSGTAATNEKLFF
TGTGCCAGTAGTGGGACAGCCGCAACTAATGAAAAACTGTTTTTT
>TRBJ2-1|TRBV5-1|TRBD1|-
CASSWTGGNNEQFF
TGCGCCAGCAGTTGGACAGGGGGTAACAATGAGCAGTTCTTC
>TRBJ2-2|TRBV2|TRBD1|-
CASRKTGTGELFF
TGTGCCAGCAGAAAGACAGGGACCGGGGAGCTGTTTTTT
>TRBJ1-5|TRBV24-1|-|-
CATGTGVSNQPQHF
TGTGCCACCGGTACAGGCGTTAGCAATCAGCCCCAGCATTTT
>TRBJ1-4|TRBV7-7|TRBD1|-
CASRPQGAGNEKLFF
TGTGCTAGCAGGCCACAGGGGGCCGGTAATGAAAAACTGTTTTTT
>TRBJ2-6|TRBV27|TRBD2|-
CATRPIAGVSGGANVLTF
TGTGCCACCCGGCCAATAGCGGGAGTAAGTGGTGGGGCCAACGTCCTGACTTTC
>TRBJ2-7|TRBV5-4|TRBD2|-
CASSLSSGRAIYEQYF
TGTGCCAGCAGCTTGTCCAGCGGGAGGGCCATCTACGAGCAGTACTTC
>TRBJ2-1|TRBV29-1|-|-
CSVSGENEQFF
TGCAGCGTTTCCGGAGAAAATGAGCAGTTCTTC
>TRBJ2-7|TRBV7-2|TRBD2|-
CASSLYPLNARGDYEQYF
TGTGCCAGCAGCTTATACCCCCTGAACGCGCGGGGGGATTACGAGCAGTACTTC
>TRBJ1-5|TRBV28|TRBD1|-
CASSFHGTGNQPQHF
TGTGCCAGCAGTTTTCATGGGACAGGGAATCAGCCCCAGCATTTT
>TRBJ2-1|TRBV7-2|-|-
CASSLGLGNEQFF
TGTGCCAGCAGCTTAGGACTAGGCAATGAGCAGTTCTTC
>TRBJ2-2|TRBV7-6|TRBD2|once
CASTSAGGLTGELFF
TGTGCCAGCACCTCGGCGGGAGGCCTCACCGGGGAGCTGTTTTTT
>TRBJ1-1|TRBV5-5|-|-
CASSWRTDMNTEAFF
TGTGCCAGCAGCTGGAGGACAGACATGAACACTGAAGCTTTCTTT
>TRBJ1-2|TRBV24-1|TRBD1|-
CATSDSERGTGLTNYGYTF
TGTGCCACCAGTGATTCGGAGCGGGGGACAGGGCTTACTAACTATGGCTACACCTTC
>TRBJ1-3|TRBV24-1|TRBD1|-
CATSAGQADSGNTIYF
TGTGCCACCAGCGCAGGACAGGCGGACTCTGGAAACACCATATATTTT
>TRBJ1-2|TRBV28|-|once
CASSSLTGTSNYGYTF
TGTGCCAGCAGTTCTCTGACCGGGACAAGTAACTATGGCTACACCTTC
>TRBJ2-6|TRBV6-1|-|-
CASSEVRAKSGANVLTF
TGTGCCAGCAGTGAAGTACGCGCGAAGTCAGGGGCCAACGTCCTGACTTTC
>TRBJ2-2|TRBV2|-|few
CASQGTGELFF
TGTGCCAGCCAGGGTACCGGGGAGCTGTTTTTT
>TRBJ2-1|TRBV19|-|-
CASRLQGEQFF
TGTGCCAGTAGATTACAGGGAGAGCAGTTCTTC
>TRBJ2-2|TRBV5-1|TRBD2|-
CASSLGTSDTGELFF
TGCGCCAGCAGCCTAGGGACTAGCGACACCGGGGAGCTGTTTTTT
>TRBJ2-1|TRBV7-3|-|-
CASSLNRGGYNEQFF
TGTGCCAGCAGCTTAAACAGGGGGGGCTACAATGAGCAGTTCTTC
>TRBJ1-5|TRBV14|TRBD1|once
CASSQVEAVDRVNQPQHF
TGTGCCAGCAGCCAAGTAGAGGCGGTCGACAGGGTCAATCAGCCCCAGCATTTT
>TRBJ1-1|TRBV28|-|many
CASRSRTASRDTEAFF
TGTGCCAGCAGATCCCGGACAGCAAGTCGGGACACTGAAGCTTTCTTT
>TRBJ1-6|TRBV4-3|-|-
CASSPSQSRNSPLHF
TGCGCCAGCAGCCCGTCCCAAAGCCGTAATTCACCCCTCCACTTT